This T cell receptor beta chain was captured by sequencing in a study of blood T cell repertoires in COVID-19. Study at large: There were acute and convalescent COVID-19 samples, and they came from the United States, Italy and Spain. From T cells, B-cell-depleted T cells, or PBMCs came the material, which was cDNA or gDNA.

The authors' processing: From reference gene primer amplification, estimates of nucleated cell counts were derived. Clones were sequenced by immunoSEQ multiplex PCR, and TCRdb holds only the in-frame ones, with some missing. For V, J and clone size, that table is used; D and trimming come from the DNA. The sample consists of 40,000 to 55,000 clones, roughly four fifths of them appearing once. The sample taken for sequencing was peripheral blood. This clonotype originated in a human donor in a cohort sampled during active COVID-19.

The CDR3 region is CASSVQRYYNEQFF. CDR3 DNA: TGTGCCAGTAGCGTCCAGCGGTACTACAATGAGCAGTTCTTC. The chain employs TRBV19 and TRBJ2-1; perhaps TRBD2 as D (5 bases). This CDR3 has 14 residues. Deletions cut 6 bases from V and 3 bases from J, with 12 bases between. Germline assignment: CDR1 LNHDA and CDR2 SQIVND (reference sequence).